Listed here are 10 T cell receptor beta chains from one sample, sequenced in a study of shared clonotypes between healthy human individuals. Clones were read by immunoSEQ multiplex PCR, and TCRdb kept only the in-frame ones, dropping some. The table records around 2.5 million clones, roughly 93% of them present only once. Specimen: naive CD4+ T cells from PBMCs. The sample's subset: CD45RA+ positively selected. These receptors originate from a man between 18 and 29 years old in good health. Some clones in this sample may be carry-over from other donors' samples.

DNA of the CDR3: TGTGCCAGCACGATGGCGGCAAGTCAGCCCCAGCATTTT. Protein sequence: CASTMAASQPQHF. This sequence joins TRBV28 and TRBJ1-5; no clear D gene. The CDR3 covers 13 residues. Germline V gene lookup returns CDR1 MDHEN and CDR2 SYDVKM. Trimming stripped 7 bases from V and 6 bases from J, with 13 bases between.

CDR3 nucleotide sequence: TGTGCCAGCAGCTTCAGGGCTAGCCTCCACTTT. Its translation is CASSFRASLHF. The gene calls are TRBV5-6 and TRBJ1-6; a weak D match, TRBD1 (5 bases). The CDR3 covers 11 residues. The germline V gene encodes CDR1 SGHDT and CDR2 YYEEEE. The ends were cut back, 2 bases at V and 15 bases at J, with 9 bases in the middle.

V gene TRBV6-1 combines with J gene TRBJ2-7; D unresolved. V lost 4 bases and J lost 1, with 11 bases in between. Germline CDR1 MNHNS, CDR2 SASEGT. The CDR3 is 14 amino acids. The CDR3 nucleotides are TGTGCCAGCAGTGGGGCGGACCGGTCCTACGAGCAGTACTTC. Protein sequence: CASSGADRSYEQYF.

The V gene is TRBV5-4, the J gene TRBJ1-3; D is ambiguous. From germline, CDR1 is SGHNT and CDR2 YYREEE (reference sequence). Trimming cost V 2 bases and J 0 bases, with 6 bases left between them. The CDR3 spans 14 residues. The CDR3 region is CASSFDGSGNTIYF. CDR3 nucleotides: TGTGCCAGCAGCTTTGATGGCTCTGGAAACACCATATATTTT.

The chain recombines TRBV28 with TRBJ2-7; 7 nucleotides match TRBD1. Trimming removed 2 bases from V and 6 bases from J; junction bases left unmatched: 13. Looked up from germline, CDR1 is MDHEN and CDR2 is SYDVKM. This CDR3 has 16 amino acids. CDR3 sequence (DNA): TGTGCCAGCAGTTTAAGAGGGGGCGGTCAATCGTTCGAGCAGTACTTC. Protein: CASSLRGGGQSFEQYF.

The CDR3 protein is CASSLRLAGFTTDTQYF. The CDR3 DNA reads as TGTGCCAGCAGCTTGCGGCTAGCGGGATTTACCACAGATACGCAGTATTTT. This sequence joins TRBV5-5 and TRBJ2-3, with 9 bases fitting TRBD2. The CDR3 has 17 residues. Germline CDR1 SGHKS, CDR2 YYEKEE (reference sequence). The V and J ends lost 1 base and 2 bases, in that order; junction bases with no gene match: 8. The complete variable domain, with remaining parts taken from reference TRBV5-5 and TRBJ2-3, reads DAGVTQSPTHLIKTRGQQVTLRCSPISGHKSVSWYQQVLGQGPQFIFQYYEKEERGRGNFPDRFSARQFPNYSSELNVNALLLGDSALYLCASSLRLAGFTTDTQYFGPGTRLTVL.

In DNA form, the CDR3 reads TGTGCCAGCAGCTTGGCCCCAGTCGAAAAACTGTTTTTT. Its protein is CASSLAPVEKLFF. V usage is TRBV5-5 and J usage is TRBJ1-4; D gene ambiguous. The V end was cut by 0 bases, the J end by 8 bases, with 8 bases between. The CDR3 loop spans 13 amino acids. Germline CDR1 and CDR2: SGHKS and YYEKEE (reference sequence). Complete variable domain (other parts from reference TRBV5-5 and TRBJ1-4): DAGVTQSPTHLIKTRGQQVTLRCSPISGHKSVSWYQQVLGQGPQFIFQYYEKEERGRGNFPDRFSARQFPNYSSELNVNALLLGDSALYLCASSLAPVEKLFFGSGTQLSVL.

The CDR3 DNA reads as TGTGCCAGCAGTTCCCCCTCCACAGGGACAGATACGCAGTATTTT. Its protein is CASSSPSTGTDTQYF. The V gene is TRBV28, the J gene TRBJ2-3, with D perhaps matching TRBD1 (6 bases). Germline V gene sequence: CDR1 MDHEN, CDR2 SYDVKM. Trimming removed 4 bases from V and 3 bases from J, with 14 bases in between. The CDR3 is made up of 15 amino acids.

The gene calls are TRBV5-1 and TRBJ2-7; 10 nucleotides agree with TRBD2. V lost 5 bases to trimming and J lost 4 bases; unmatched junction nucleotides: 9. Germline V gene data show CDR1 as SGHRS and CDR2 as YFSETQ. CDR3 length: 15 residues. The CDR3 DNA follows: TGCGCCAGCAGTTCCTCACTAGCGGGATGGTACGAGCAGTACTTC. Amino acid sequence: CASSSSLAGWYEQYF.

The chain is built from TRBV5-1 and TRBJ1-2; 9 bases match TRBD1. Trimming removed 2 bases from V and 8 bases from J; junction bases left unmatched: 4. The germline CDR1 and CDR2 sequences are SGHRS and YFSETQ. The CDR3 is 13 residues long. CDR3: CASSLQGAEGYTF. The CDR3 DNA is TGCGCCAGCAGCTTACAGGGGGCGGAGGGCTACACCTTC.